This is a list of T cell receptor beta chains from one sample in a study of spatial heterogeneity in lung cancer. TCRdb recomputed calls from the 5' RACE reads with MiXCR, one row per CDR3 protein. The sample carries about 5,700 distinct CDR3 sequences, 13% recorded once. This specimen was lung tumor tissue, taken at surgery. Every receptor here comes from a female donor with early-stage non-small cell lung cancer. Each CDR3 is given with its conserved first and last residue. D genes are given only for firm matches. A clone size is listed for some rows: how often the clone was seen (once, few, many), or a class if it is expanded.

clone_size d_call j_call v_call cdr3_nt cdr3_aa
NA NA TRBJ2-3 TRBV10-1 TGCGCCAGCAGTGGGGGGATCGCAGATACGCAGTATTTT CASSGGIADTQYF
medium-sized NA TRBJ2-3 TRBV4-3 TGCGCCAGCAGCCAAGGGGCAGGCCGTCATGCCACAGATACGCAGTATTTT CASSQGAGRHATDTQYF
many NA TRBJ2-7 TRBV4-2 TGTGCCAGCAGCTCTACCCAAAGTCACTCCTTCTACGAGCAGTACTTC CASSSTQSHSFYEQYF
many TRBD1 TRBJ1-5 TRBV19 TGTGCCAGTAGTCCGAAGACAGGGCTCGAGGTTAATCAGCCCCACCATTTT CASSPKTGLEVNQPHHF
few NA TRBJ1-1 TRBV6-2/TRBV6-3 TGTGCCAGCAGACAGGGGAACACTGAAGCTTTCTTT CASRQGNTEAFF
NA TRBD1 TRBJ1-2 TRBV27 TGTGCCAGCAGCCTTGACAGGGCCTATGGCTACACCTTC CASSLDRAYGYTF
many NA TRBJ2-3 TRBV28 TGTGCCAGCAGTTTAATCTTATGGAATTCTAGCACAGATACGCAGTATTTT CASSLILWNSSTDTQYF
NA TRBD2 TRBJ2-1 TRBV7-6 TGTGCCAGCGGAAGGGGACTAGCGGGAGTTAATGAGCAGTTCTTC CASGRGLAGVNEQFF
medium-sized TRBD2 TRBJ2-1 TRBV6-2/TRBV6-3 TGTGCCAGCAGTTTCCTCCCGGGACTAGCAGCTTACAATGAGCAGTTCTTC CASSFLPGLAAYNEQFF
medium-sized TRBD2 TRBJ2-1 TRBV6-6 TGTGCCAGCAGACCACCGGGACTAGTTGAGAATGAGCAGTTCTTC CASRPPGLVENEQFF
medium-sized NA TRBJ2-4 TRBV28 TGTGCCAGCAGTTTGCTTGGGGACATTCAGTACTTC CASSLLGDIQYF
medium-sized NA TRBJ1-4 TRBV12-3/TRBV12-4 TGTGCCAGCAGTTTAGAGGGGACTCTCGGCGGGTCAACTAATGAAAAACTGTTTTTT CASSLEGTLGGSTNEKLFF
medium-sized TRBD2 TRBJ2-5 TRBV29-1 TGCAGCGTTGAAGATCGTAAGACTAGCGGGAGTCGGGGAGAGACCCAGTACTTC CSVEDRKTSGSRGETQYF
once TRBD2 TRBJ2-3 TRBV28 TGTGCCAGCAGTCACTTAGGGCGGGAGGGTTCAGATACGCAGTATTTT CASSHLGREGSDTQYF
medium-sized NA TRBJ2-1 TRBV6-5 TGTGCCAGCAGTCCCAGAAGGCGGGGTAATGAGCAGTTCTTC CASSPRRRGNEQFF
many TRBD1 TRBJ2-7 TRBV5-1 TGCGCCAGCAGGACAGGGCCCACCTCCTACGAGCAGTACTTC CASRTGPTSYEQYF
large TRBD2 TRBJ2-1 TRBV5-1 TGCGCCAGCAGCTTTCCGGGACTAGCGGGAGTATCTGAGCAGTTCTTC CASSFPGLAGVSEQFF
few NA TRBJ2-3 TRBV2 TGTGCCAGCAGTGAAGGAGGAGATACGCAGTATTTT CASSEGGDTQYF
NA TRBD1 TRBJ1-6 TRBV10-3 TGTGCCATCAGTAATGACAGGGTAACATCACCCCTCCACTTT CAISNDRVTSPLHF
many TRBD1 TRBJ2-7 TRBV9 TGTGCCAGCAGCGTAGGACAGGGAGTCTACGAGCAGTACTTC CASSVGQGVYEQYF
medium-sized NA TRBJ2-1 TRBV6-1 TGTGCCAGCAGTGACCCCGCTATGGAGTTCTTC CASSDPAMEFF
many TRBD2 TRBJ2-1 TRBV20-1 TGCAGTGCTAGTCGGGGACTAGCGGGAGGGACTGAGCAGTTCTTC CSASRGLAGGTEQFF
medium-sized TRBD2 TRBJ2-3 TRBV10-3 TGTGCCATCAGCAGGACTAGCGTCACAGATACGCAGTATTTT CAISRTSVTDTQYF
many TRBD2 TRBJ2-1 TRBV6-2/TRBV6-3 TGTGCCAGCAGTTACTCGACGGGGGAGGGCCCGTTGAATGAGCAGTTCTTC CASSYSTGEGPLNEQFF
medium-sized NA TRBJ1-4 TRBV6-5 TGTGCCAGCAGCCCATCCGGGGGGGGGAGTAATGAAAAACTGTTTTTT CASSPSGGGSNEKLFF
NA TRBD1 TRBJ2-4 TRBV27 TGTGCCAGCAGTATACGACAGGGGAGAGACATTCAGTACTTC CASSIRQGRDIQYF
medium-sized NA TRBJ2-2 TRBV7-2 TGTGCCAGCAGCTTTCCGGGGCATGGCACCGGGGAGCTGTTTTTT CASSFPGHGTGELFF
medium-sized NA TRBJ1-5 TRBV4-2 TGTGCCAGCACCGAGGGTGCAGGGAGCAATCAGCCCCAGCATTTT CASTEGAGSNQPQHF
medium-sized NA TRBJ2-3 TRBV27 TGTGCCAGCAGGACACAGGGTGATACGCAGTATTTT CASRTQGDTQYF
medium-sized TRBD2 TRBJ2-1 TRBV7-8 TGTGCCAGCAGCTTAGGGGGGACTAGCGGGAGGGCATTGAATGAGCAGTTCTTC CASSLGGTSGRALNEQFF
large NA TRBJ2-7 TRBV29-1 TGCATCGGGGGACAGACCTCCTACGAGCAGTACTTC CIGGQTSYEQYF
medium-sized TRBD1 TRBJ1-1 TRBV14 TGTGCCAGCAGCCGGGACAGGGGGACTGAAGCTTTCTTT CASSRDRGTEAFF
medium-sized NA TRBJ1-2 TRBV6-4 TGTGCCAGCAGTGACTCGAGGACAGCGCATGGCTACACCTTC CASSDSRTAHGYTF
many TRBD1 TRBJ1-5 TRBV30 TGTGCCTGGAGTCCGACAGGGGGCGTTCAGCCCCAGCATTTT CAWSPTGGVQPQHF
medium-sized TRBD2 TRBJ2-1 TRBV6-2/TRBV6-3 TGTGCCAGCAGTACAACTAGCGGGAGGGCCGTTGAGCAGTTCTTC CASSTTSGRAVEQFF
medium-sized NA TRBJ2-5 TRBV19 TGTGCCAGTAGCCCTCCGGGGCAAGAGACCCAGTACTTC CASSPPGQETQYF
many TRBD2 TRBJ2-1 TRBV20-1 TGCAGTGCTAGAGCACCGGGACCCCAATTTTCGTCTAGAGGGAGGGCCAGGTACAATGAGCAGTTCTTC CSARAPGPQFSSRGRARYNEQFF
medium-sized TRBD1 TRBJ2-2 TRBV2 TGTGCCACCCTAAATGGACAGGGGTCCGGGGAGCTGTTTTTT CATLNGQGSGELFF
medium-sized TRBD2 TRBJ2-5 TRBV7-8 TGTGCCAGCAGCTTAGCGGGAGGGTTTAAGGAGACCCAGTACTTC CASSLAGGFKETQYF
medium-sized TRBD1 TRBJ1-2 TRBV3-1 TGTGCCAGCAGCCCGGGACAGGGGAACTATGGCTACACCTTC CASSPGQGNYGYTF
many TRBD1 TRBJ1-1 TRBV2 TGTGCCACCCGGGGGGATTGGACAGGGGAGGGCACTGAAGCTTTCTTT CATRGDWTGEGTEAFF
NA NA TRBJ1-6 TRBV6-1 TGTGCCAGCGGGGACATCTTCTATAATTCACCCCTCCACTTT CASGDIFYNSPLHF
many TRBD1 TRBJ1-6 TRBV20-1 TGCAGTGCTAGAGAGATGGGACAGGGGAATTCACCCCTCCACTTT CSAREMGQGNSPLHF
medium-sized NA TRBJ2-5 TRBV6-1 TGTGCCAGCAGTGAAGCGTCTTCATGGAGGGGACAGATAGGGGAGACCCAGTACTTC CASSEASSWRGQIGETQYF
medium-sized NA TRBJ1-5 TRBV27 TGTGCCAGCAGTCCAACAGGGCCCGATCAGCCCCAGCATTTT CASSPTGPDQPQHF
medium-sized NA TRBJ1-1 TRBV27 TGTGCCAGCAGTTTAGCCCTGGGACTCGGGACTGAAGCTTTCTTT CASSLALGLGTEAFF
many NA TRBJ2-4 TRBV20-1 TGCAGTGCTGGGAACCAGGGGAATTACATTCAGTACTTC CSAGNQGNYIQYF
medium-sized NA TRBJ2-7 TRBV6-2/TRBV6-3 TGTGCCAGCACCAGACGGCGGACGGAAGTCGAGCAGTACTTC CASTRRRTEVEQYF
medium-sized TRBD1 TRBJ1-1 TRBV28 TGTGCCAGCATCCTCAGGGGGCGCGCTGAAGCTTTCTTT CASILRGRAEAFF
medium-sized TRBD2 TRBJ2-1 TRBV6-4 TGTGCCAGCAGTGATTCGAGCGGGAGTTACGATGAGCAGTTCTTC CASSDSSGSYDEQFF
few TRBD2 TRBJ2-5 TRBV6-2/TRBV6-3 TGTGCCAGCAGTTACTCGTCTAGCGGGACTGAGACCCAGTACTTC CASSYSSSGTETQYF
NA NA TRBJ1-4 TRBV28 TGTGCCAGCAGTTTACGGGGCTCGTCTAATGAAAAACTGTTTTTT CASSLRGSSNEKLFF
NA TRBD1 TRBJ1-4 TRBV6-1 TGTGCCAGCAGTGCGGGACAGGGATCTGAAAAACTGTTTTTT CASSAGQGSEKLFF
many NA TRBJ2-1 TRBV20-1 TGCAGTGCTGGAGGGGTTTACAATGAGCAGTTCTTC CSAGGVYNEQFF
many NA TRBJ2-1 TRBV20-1 TGCAGTGCTAGAGATCCAGCTAACATCGTATCCTACAATGAGCAGTTCTTC CSARDPANIVSYNEQFF
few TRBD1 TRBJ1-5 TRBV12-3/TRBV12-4 TGTGCCAGCAGTATCTCGGGACAGGATAATCAGCCCCAGCATTTT CASSISGQDNQPQHF